This T cell receptor (beta chain) was documented in a study of blood T cell repertoires in COVID-19 (dated by TCRdb to 2018 to 2021). For the study in its entirety: Samples covering the acute and convalescent phases of COVID-19 were provided by collaborators in the United States, Italy and Spain. The material from the prospective study consisted of cDNA or gDNA derived from T cells, B-cell-depleted T cells, or PBMCs. Deeply sampled blood TCRbeta repertoires from subjects exposed to, actively infected with, or recovered from COVID-19 were included in the dataset. The repertoires were released in a freely available public database meant as a resource for research on the immune response to SARS-CoV-2. Samples came from the ongoing ImmuneRACE study (first 160 participants) plus 1,254 subjects from 6 global collaborators. Sample metadata almost always included a de-identified subject ID, COVID-19 status, age in years and sex. Where HLA class I and class II types were available, the types were taken from metadata supplied by the sample provider, not from assay-based typing. What the work shows at the level of the full study, not this receptor alone: The amount of clinical and demographic metadata varied by source and participant and was provided uncurated.

Each collaborating institution followed its own protocols to collect whole blood in K2EDTA tubes. For TCRbeta analysis, collaborator samples were shipped as frozen whole blood, as isolated PBMCs, or as DNA extracted from either sample type. TCRbeta CDR3 regions were amplified from genomic DNA by means of the immunoSEQ Assay, a bias-controlled multiplex PCR. The published analysis was carried out like this. The number of nucleated cells in each sample was estimated by amplification of reference gene primers within the assay. To quantify the absolute abundance of each unique TCRbeta CDR3 rearrangement, sequence reads were collapsed and filtered. For each sample, productive Simpson clonality was calculated by taking the square root of Simpson's diversity index across productive rearrangements. TCRdb retrieved this table from immuneACCESS and kept in-frame rearrangements only. Not all clones are present; in checked studies, unresolved V genes account for under half, and no reason is known for the remainder. V and J calls and clone size are as listed in that table; D and trimming were resolved from the DNA. The sample table holds 70,000 to 80,000 clones, of which approximately 88% were seen once. The top ten clones comprise about 12% of the sample.

Notes on this clone: This clone's antigen is unknown. One base away there is no much larger clone; base qualities are not given.

From cysteine to phenylalanine, the CDR3 is 13 amino acids long. The only DNA kept is the CDR3, 39 bases in frame from the first base. V ends up 5 bases short and J 4 bases short, with an unmatched junction base count of 4. Based on the germline V gene, the CDR1 and CDR2 sequences are MRHNA and SNTAGT. This TCR was recovered from a human donor in a cohort sampled during active COVID-19. The material sequenced was peripheral blood. The sequence joins TRBV6-4 to TRBJ2-5, with 7 bases in between that match TRBD2. Here is the DNA: TGTGCCAGCAGTTCTAGCGGACCAGAGACCCAGTACTTC. It encodes CASSSSGPETQYF.